This TCR beta chain is drawn from a study of shared clonotypes between healthy human individuals (dated by TCRdb to 2018 to 2021). With regard to the full study: The cohort included a few men and two women between 18 and 49 years of age. For each donor, CD4 naive and CD4 memory were each run on three plates, CD8 naive on two plates, and CD8 memory on one plate. The study deeply sequenced blood TCR repertoires of five healthy adults to estimate repertoire size and the extent of clonotype sharing between individuals. Libraries were prepared and TCR repertoires were sequenced by different laboratories using diverse techniques, in order to increase sequencing depth and limit assay-specific biases. Per donor, leukapheresis produced somewhere between about 0.94 and 8.9 billion PBMCs. General study outcomes and caveats: Pairwise subsampling indicated that sequencing depth was expected to affect the degree of clonotype sharing among donors. Larger estimated clonotype richness was generally found for naive subsets than for memory subsets. Compared with non-shared clonotypes, clonotypes shared by all four sorted-subset donors had higher generation probabilities. The small number of donors limited the genetic and exposure-history diversity represented. Approximately 5% of naive CD4, 3% to 3.5% of naive CD8, around 2.3% of memory CD4, and about 0.4% of memory CD8 clonotypes were shared across several donors. Even with the large sequencing depth, rarefaction of the sorted-subset datasets indicated that sequencing was incomplete. Sampling was restricted to blood, and TCR repertoires in tissues likely differ from the TCR repertoires found in blood.

The germline V gene specifies KGHSH as CDR1 and LQKENI as CDR2. V loses 4 bases of germline sequence and J loses 0 bases, and the interval between the two ends is 10 bases. The CDR3 numbers 15 residues from cysteine through phenylalanine. The sequence is cut down to CDR3 DNA, 45 bases in frame from base 1. Concerning this clone: There is no known antigen for this receptor. One base away there is no much larger clone; base qualities are not given.

Donors were healthy HIV-negative adults with no recently reported acute infections or vaccinations. Every donor was a Caucasian adult living in Nashville, Tennessee, USA. CD8 memory samples combined magnetically selected CD45RO+ cells with CCR7-negative CD45RA+ effector memory (TemRA) cells. Blood was collected by leukapheresis, and PBMCs were isolated by Ficoll-Histopaque density gradient centrifugation and then cryopreserved in liquid nitrogen vapor phase. Analytical flow cytometry was used to check the purity and quantity of every magnetically sorted T cell population. Genomic DNA was isolated from each sorted fraction and quantified by UV absorbance on a Nanodrop 2000c. Using the deep immunoSEQ assay, TCR CDR3 regions were amplified from genomic DNA by multiplex PCR. Extracted genomic DNA from each cell subset was distributed evenly across all wells of several immunoSEQ 96-well plates, and each plate was treated as a replicate. For sorted subsets, 150 to 200 ng genomic DNA, equal to 30,000 to 35,000 T cell genomes, was loaded into each replicate PCR. Purified libraries were measured with a Qubit 3.0 fluorometer, size-checked on a Bioanalyzer 2100, and measured again with the KAPA Library Quantification kit. Each immunoSEQ 96-well plate was sequenced on its own single-read 150-cycle Illumina NextSeq 550 flow cell. Under the source paper's analysis protocol: Because the immunoSEQ output held only junctional sequences and lacked quality scores, the filtering could not match the filtering applied to full-length reads. To assign V/J genes and CDR3, sequences were annotated against IMGT germline references using PyIR, a Python wrapper for IgBLAST v1.9. Reads were filtered out if the reads had weak V/J assignments (E-value above 1e-6), no CDR3, stop codons, out-of-frame junctions, or ambiguous translated residues. V3J clonotypes were defined as sequences sharing the same inferred V gene, J gene, and CDR3 amino acid sequence. Percentage overlap between repertoires was calculated by dividing the number of shared unique clonotypes by the size of the smaller repertoire. RTK rarefaction, the Chao1 estimator, and Recon v2.1 estimates of unobserved clonotypes were used to assess repertoire richness. Generation probabilities for all TCRbeta clonotypes obtained by the gDNA method from a few donors were computed using OLGA. Here the immuneACCESS table is served through TCRdb, limited to in-frame sequences with V and J called. Missing clones are a known gap in these copies; in checked studies unresolved V genes cover under half, and the rest lacks a known reason. For V, J and clone size, that table is used; D and trimming come from the DNA. The sample table shows 85,000 to 100,000 clones, and roughly three quarters are seen once. Together, the top ten hold roughly 50% of the sample.

The material sequenced was memory CD8+ T cells sorted from blood. The sample's cell subset or site label, decoded: CD45RO+ cells pooled with CCR7-negative TemRA cells. The sequence was obtained from a man aged 30 to 45 in good health. The sequence links TRBV18 to TRBJ2-1, with the identity of the D gene unclear. The CDR3: CASSLADRSYNEQFF. Here is the DNA: TGTGCCAGCTCACTCGCGGACCGCTCCTACAATGAGCAGTTCTTC.